A single sample gave rise to the 4 T cell receptor beta chains below, sequenced in a study of beta chain features in type 1 diabetes. Sequenced material consisted of expressed TCRB transcripts (all of the isolated RNA was reverse transcribed). The method was immunoSEQ multiplex PCR; TCRdb's version includes in-frame clones alone and lacks a portion of them. The sample contains about 360,000 clones, roughly 12% of which appear only once. Sequencing used naive CD4+ T cells from blood. Receptors were obtained from a man aged 18 to 35 in good health.

This clone was counted between two and nine times. V and J are TRBV30 and TRBJ1-2; 7 nucleotides align to TRBD1. The CDR3 is made up of 11 amino acids. J gave up 8 bases and V 2 bases, and 2 bases lay outside the gene matches. CDR1 and CDR2 (germline): GTSNPN, SVGIG (reference sequence). CDR3 nucleotide sequence: TGTGCCTGGAGTACAGGGGTCGGCTACACCTTC. Translation gives CAWSTGVGYTF. Looking up the rest from reference TRBV30 and TRBJ1-2 gives the full variable domain: SQTIHQWPATLVQPVGSPLSLECTVEGTSNPNLYWYRQAAGRGLQLLFYSVGIGQISSEVPQNLSASRPQDRQFILSSKKLLLSDSGFYLCAWSTGVGYTFGSGTRLTVV.

This clone was seen more than once but under ten times. The J gene is TRBJ1-5, the V gene TRBV18, with TRBD1 as a possible D gene (5 bases). The ends were cut back, 1 base at V and 5 bases at J, with 9 bases in the middle. The germline gives CDR1 KGHSH, CDR2 LQKENI. CDR3 length: 14 amino acids. CDR3 region: CASSPRGADQPQHF. The DNA for the CDR3 is TGTGCCAGCTCACCACGCGGGGCCGATCAGCCCCAGCATTTT.

This clone came up a few times. The J gene is TRBJ2-7, the V gene TRBV18, with a possible D match to TRBD1 (5 bases). Germline CDR1 is KGHSH and CDR2 is LQKENI. The CDR3 loop spans 14 amino acids. The V gene lost 3 bases and the J gene lost 4 bases, with 13 bases spanning the gap. CDR3 DNA sequence: TGTGCCAGCTCACCCCCAGGGCTAATATACGAGCAGTACTTC. Its protein is CASSPPGLIYEQYF.

This clone was detected only a few times. The genes are TRBV2 and TRBJ2-7; no clear D gene. V lost 0 bases, J lost 6 bases, and 3 bases lay in between. Germline V gives CDR1 SNHLY, CDR2 FYNNEI. The CDR3 runs to 11 residues. Written as DNA, the CDR3 is TGTGCCAGCAGTGAAGCCAGCGAGCAGTACTTC. Translation gives CASSEASEQYF.